Sequencing of this T cell receptor (beta chain) was carried out in a study of cytomegalovirus exposure and HLA in healthy donors. Background on the study: Assignment to the Caucasian-associated ancestry cluster applied to more than 75% of the 350 to 500 genotyped donors.

About this clone itself: Its matching antigen is unknown.

V dropped 4 bases and J dropped 5; count of bases not matched to a gene: 2. CDR1 is WNHNN and CDR2 is SYGVQD in the germline V gene (reference sequence). This CDR3 is built from 13 residues. Study-wide points: Reports showed the classifier diagnosing cytomegalovirus status with high specificity and sensitivity. The HLA-A and HLA-B alleles of most subjects were reportedly predicted accurately from TCR beta sequences.

Researchers ran the PCR with 60 Vbeta and 13 Jbeta primers. This table comes from immunoSEQ multiplex PCR, and its TCRdb copy is limited to in-frame clones, with some not included. The data show about 92,000 clones, over 75% seen once. The sequence derives from a girl aged 2 to 10 in good health and CMV-seropositive. The sample was PBMCs. The V and J genes are TRBV10-1 and TRBJ2-1, with 7 bases identical to TRBD2. As DNA, the CDR3 is TGCGCCAGCAGTGGACTAGCCGACAATGAGCAGTTCTTC. It yields the protein CASSGLADNEQFF.